Below are 7 T cell receptor beta chains sequenced from a single sample in a study of beta chain features in type 1 diabetes. Expressed TCRB transcripts were sequenced because the isolated RNA had all been reverse transcribed beforehand. The protocol was immunoSEQ multiplex PCR, while the TCRdb copy is restricted to in-frame clones and leaves out a portion. The sample lists roughly 330,000 clones; roughly 11% were seen once. Sequenced sample: naive CD4+ T cells from blood. These receptors came from a woman younger than 45 in good health.

A few counts support this clone. The CDR3 sequence: CASSPDGGVGELFF. CDR3 bases: TGCGCCAGCAGCCCGGACGGGGGTGTCGGGGAGCTGTTTTTT. J is TRBJ2-2 and V is TRBV5-1; D is perhaps TRBD2 (6 bases). V shed 4 bases and J shed 7 bases, with 14 bases lying between them. Germline lookup yields CDR1 SGHRS and CDR2 YFSETQ. This CDR3 contains 14 residues.

There are a few counts of this clone. This rearrangement joins TRBV29-1 to TRBJ1-1, with a tentative D call TRBD1 (6 bases). Deletions cut 7 bases from V and 9 bases from J, with 15 bases between. The CDR3 has 11 amino acids. Germline values: CDR1 SQVTM, CDR2 ANQGSEA. The CDR3 DNA reads as TGCAGCGCTTTTAGGGGGGGGAAAGCTTTCTTT. It is translated as CSAFRGGKAFF.

The rearrangement links TRBV29-1 to TRBJ2-1, with 12 bases lining up with TRBD2. Germline trimming cut 3 bases from V and 1 base from J; bases unmatched to any gene: 7. The CDR3 covers 17 residues. Germline values: CDR1 SQVTM, CDR2 ANQGSEA. CDR3 protein: CSVDPPSGRASYNEQFF. The CDR3 DNA sequence: TGCAGCGTTGATCCTCCTAGCGGGAGGGCGTCCTACAATGAGCAGTTCTTC.

J is TRBJ2-7 and V is TRBV5-1; a possible D gene is TRBD2 (5 bases). V lost 7 bases and J lost 0, with 17 bases in between. The CDR3 spans 15 residues. CDR1 is SGHRS and CDR2 is YFSETQ in the germline V gene. CDR3 protein: CASLPLPGSSYEQYF. The CDR3 DNA reads TGCGCCAGCCTCCCACTCCCGGGGAGCTCCTACGAGCAGTACTTC.

This clone has more than one count but fewer than ten. The chain links TRBV29-1 to TRBJ2-7; D might be TRBD1 (6 bases). Germline CDR1 is SQVTM and CDR2 is ANQGSEA. V lost 4 bases and J 0 bases, leaving 10 bases between the germline ends. The CDR3 runs to 13 residues. CDR3 amino acids: CSVGDRLSYEQYF. The CDR3 nucleotides read TGCAGCGTTGGTGACAGGCTCTCCTACGAGCAGTACTTC.

This clone was found a few times. In DNA, the CDR3 is TGTGCCAGCTCACCAACGAATGACAGGGACTATGGCTACACCTTC. This translates into CASSPTNDRDYGYTF. The chain employs TRBV18 and TRBJ1-2; 7 nucleotides line up with TRBD1. V lost 2 bases to trimming and J lost 3 bases; unmatched junction nucleotides: 6. The CDR3 runs 15 residues. Germline lookup yields CDR1 KGHSH and CDR2 LQKENI.

Only a few counts were recorded for this clone. The rearrangement links TRBV11-1 to TRBJ2-5; TRBD1 aligns across 7 bases. Looked up from germline, CDR1 is SGHAT and CDR2 is FQDESV (reference sequence). The CDR3 is 15 residues long. Trimming removed 7 bases from V and 2 bases from J; junction bases left unmatched: 10. The CDR3: CASTNTGVGQETQYF. DNA of the CDR3: TGTGCCAGCACCAACACAGGGGTGGGGCAAGAGACCCAGTACTTC.